The 27 T cell receptor beta chains below were found in one sample sequenced in a study of blood T cell repertoires in COVID-19. The table came from immunoSEQ multiplex PCR; TCRdb's copy has only in-frame clones and leaves some out. The sample records 330,000 or so clones, 80% to 90% being singletons. Sequencing was performed on PBMCs or T cells enriched from blood (not recorded which). These receptors were taken from a man younger than 45 who had recovered from COVID-19.

CDR3 bases: TGCGCCAGCAGGGCAGGACAGGGCATCGGTGAGCAGTTCTTC. Protein product: CASRAGQGIGEQFF. This chain uses TRBV10-1 with TRBJ2-1, with TRBD1 matching over 8 bases. V dropped 6 bases and J dropped 9; count of bases not matched to a gene: 10. This CDR3 region has 14 residues. The germline V gene encodes CDR1 WNHNN and CDR2 SYGVQD (reference sequence).

This chain joins TRBV25-1 and TRBJ1-3; D unresolved. This CDR3 has 14 residues. Germline V gene lookup returns CDR1 MGHDK and CDR2 SYGVNS. V dropped 5 bases and J dropped 4 bases, with 12 bases sitting between them. In DNA, the CDR3 is TGTGCCAGCAGTCAGTCAGGTGGCGGAAACACCATATATTTT. The encoded protein is CASSQSGGGNTIYF.

The gene calls are TRBV7-9 and TRBJ2-1, with 7 bases identical to TRBD1. CDR1 is SEHNR and CDR2 is FQNEAQ in the germline V gene (reference sequence). The CDR3 loop spans 17 amino acids. Trimming took 4 bases from V and 3 from J; bases not matched to a gene: 12. The CDR3 DNA reads as TGTGCCAGCAGCTCAGGAACAGGGGCCCCAAACTACAATGAGCAGTTCTTC. Its translation: CASSSGTGAPNYNEQFF.

This clone appeared a few times. The chain couples TRBV4-1 to TRBJ1-3, with 7 nucleotides matching TRBD1. The germline V gene has CDR1 MGHRA and CDR2 YSYEKL. The CDR3 runs to 13 residues. The ends lost 8 bases at V and 3 bases at J; junction bases unmatched: 4. The CDR3 region has the DNA TGCGCCAGCGCGCCAGGGGGTGGAAACACCATATATTTT. It codes for CASAPGGGNTIYF.

This chain uses TRBV10-3 with TRBJ2-7; 7 nucleotides line up with TRBD1. Trimming removed 3 bases from V and 0 bases from J; junction bases left unmatched: 8. CDR3 length: 16 amino acids. Germline V gene sequence: CDR1 ENHRY, CDR2 SYGVKD. CDR3 amino acids: CAISDPRRGSSYEQYF. The CDR3 DNA follows: TGTGCCATCAGTGACCCCCGCAGGGGGAGCTCCTACGAGCAGTACTTC.

The chain uses TRBV28 and TRBJ2-5; the match to TRBD2 covers 8 bases. V dropped 6 bases and J dropped 5; count of bases not matched to a gene: 11. Germline V gene lookup returns CDR1 MDHEN and CDR2 SYDVKM. CDR3 length equals 15 residues. The CDR3 DNA is TGTGCCAGCAGCCCTACTAGCGGCTTGGGGGAGACCCAGTACTTC. Encoded protein: CASSPTSGLGETQYF.

The V call is TRBV7-2, the J call TRBJ2-5, with 11 bases aligning to TRBD1. V was pared by 5 bases and J by 4 bases, with 9 bases of the junction left unmatched. The CDR3 contains 16 residues. The germline V gene encodes CDR1 SGHTA and CDR2 FQGNSA. The DNA of the CDR3 is TGTGCCAGCAGCACGCAATGGACAGGGGGCGCAGAGACCCAGTACTTC. Translated: CASSTQWTGGAETQYF.

The chain links TRBV6-5 to TRBJ1-1; 9 bases are shared with TRBD1. V dropped 5 bases and J dropped 7; count of bases not matched to a gene: 5. CDR3 length: 13 residues. CDR1 and CDR2 (germline): MNHEY, SVGAGI. As DNA, the CDR3 is TGTGCCAGCAGTACCTACAGGGGGCTTGAAGCTTTCTTT. It encodes CASSTYRGLEAFF.

This chain connects TRBV5-4 to TRBJ1-6; weak D call: TRBD1 (6 bases). The germline gives CDR1 SGHNT, CDR2 YYREEE (reference sequence). Trimming left V 3 bases short and J 9 bases short, with 19 bases between. The CDR3 consists of 16 residues. CDR3 DNA sequence: TGTGCCAGCAGCTCGGACAGTAGGGGCCCGAGTTCACCCCTCCACTTT. This gives the protein CASSSDSRGPSSPLHF.

This chain links TRBV24-1 with TRBJ2-5, with 8 bases aligning to TRBD2. Germline V gene sequence: CDR1 KGHDR, CDR2 SFDVKD. J lost 1 base, V lost 9 bases, and 9 bases had no gene match. CDR3 length equals 15 residues. The CDR3 spells CATAPGAGVQETQYF. CDR3 DNA sequence: TGTGCCACCGCCCCCGGAGCGGGGGTCCAAGAGACCCAGTACTTC.

This chain connects TRBV6-5 to TRBJ2-3, with 7 positions matching TRBD2. CDR3 length: 15 residues. Germline V gene data show CDR1 as MNHEY and CDR2 as SVGAGI. V shed 2 bases and J 4 bases; nucleotides not matched to a gene: 6. The chain's CDR3 is CASSYVGTNADTQYF. The DNA of the CDR3 is TGTGCCAGCAGTTACGTGGGGACTAATGCAGATACGCAGTATTTT.

The genes are TRBV2 and TRBJ2-2; D may be TRBD2 (6 bases). The CDR3 runs 15 residues. Deletions cut 7 bases from V and 0 bases from J, with 12 bases between. Germline loops: CDR1 SNHLY, CDR2 FYNNEI. The CDR3 loop reads CASTVGRPNTGELFF. The CDR3 bases are TGTGCCAGCACCGTGGGGAGGCCGAACACCGGGGAGCTGTTTTTT.

The chain couples TRBV5-1 to TRBJ2-7; D is perhaps TRBD1 (6 bases). The germline V and J ends were trimmed by 4 bases and 3 bases, with 11 bases remaining between them. The V gene's germline CDR1 is SGHRS and CDR2 YFSETQ. The length of the CDR3 is 13 residues. The CDR3, as DNA: TGCGCCAGCAGCAGGACGGACAGCTACGAGCAGTACTTC. This sequence encodes CASSRTDSYEQYF.

Here the CDR3 reads CASSRKSRGWETGELFF. The CDR3 region has the DNA TGTGCCAGCAGCCGAAAGAGTAGGGGCTGGGAAACCGGGGAGCTGTTTTTT. V usage is TRBV27 and J usage is TRBJ2-2; tentative D call: TRBD1 (5 bases). Germline V gives CDR1 MNHEY, CDR2 SMNVEV (reference sequence). This CDR3 region has 17 residues. Trimming shortened V by 6 bases and J by 5 bases, and 22 bases separated the two germline ends.

This sequence joins TRBV11-3 and TRBJ1-1; D is undetermined. Germline V CDR1 and CDR2: SGHNT, YENEEA. Trimming shortened V by 4 bases and J by 0 bases, and 6 bases separated the two germline ends. This CDR3 contains 13 residues. Here the CDR3 reads CASSSSVNTEAFF. CDR3 bases: TGTGCCAGCAGCTCATCAGTGAACACTGAAGCTTTCTTT.

The sample holds one count of this clone. The chain uses TRBV28 and TRBJ1-4; 10 bases are shared with TRBD1. With 3 bases clipped from V and 0 bases from J, the junction kept 4 bases outside the gene matches. This CDR3 spans 17 amino acids. Germline V gene data show CDR1 as MDHEN and CDR2 as SYDVKM. The CDR3 DNA sequence: TGTGCCAGCAGTTTGATAGGACAGGGGGCAACTAATGAAAAACTGTTTTTT. Its translation: CASSLIGQGATNEKLFF.

This sequence joins TRBV7-2 and TRBJ1-1; D unresolved. V was pared by 1 base and J by 1 base, with 7 bases between. The germline V gene encodes CDR1 SGHTA and CDR2 FQGNSA. This CDR3 is built from 14 residues. In DNA form, the CDR3 reads TGTGCCAGCAGCTTAGAGGAGTCGAACACTGAAGCTTTCTTT. Protein sequence: CASSLEESNTEAFF.

This clone was detected once. CDR3 bases: TGTGCCAGCCAGGTATCTAATCAGCCCCAGCATTTT. Amino acids: CASQVSNQPQHF. The V call is TRBV2, the J call TRBJ1-5; D is ambiguous. Per the germline V gene, CDR1 is SNHLY and CDR2 is FYNNEI. V gave up 8 bases and J gave up 4 bases, with 9 bases separating them. This CDR3 is 12 amino acids long.

The chain uses TRBV15 and TRBJ2-7; 12 bases map to TRBD1. V lost 0 bases to trimming and J lost 5 bases; unmatched junction nucleotides: 5. Germline V lookup: CDR1 LNHNV, CDR2 YYDKDF (reference sequence). The CDR3 consists of 16 residues. The CDR3 loop is CATSREPGQGADEQYF. In DNA form, the CDR3 reads TGTGCCACCAGCAGAGAACCGGGACAGGGGGCCGACGAGCAGTACTTC. Looking up the rest from reference TRBV15 and TRBJ2-7 gives the full variable domain: DAMVIQNPRYQVTQFGKPVTLSCSQTLNHNVMYWYQQKSSQAPKLLFHYYDKDFNNEADTPDNFQSRRPNTSFCFLDIRSPGLGDTAMYLCATSREPGQGADEQYFGPGTRLTVT.

This clone was found once. This chain uses TRBV7-9 with TRBJ2-7; 7 bases fit TRBD1. CDR3 length: 14 amino acids. The germline V gene encodes CDR1 SEHNR and CDR2 FQNEAQ (reference sequence). V shed 1 base, J shed 4 bases, and the junction held 4 bases outside the gene matches. CDR3 in amino acids: CASSLVGTAYEQYF. CDR3 in DNA: TGTGCCAGCAGCTTAGTAGGGACAGCATACGAGCAGTACTTC.

The V gene is TRBV5-1, the J gene TRBJ1-4; perhaps TRBD1 as D (5 bases). V was cut by 5 bases and J by 11 bases, with 16 bases left in between. The CDR3 loop spans 13 amino acids. Germline lookup yields CDR1 SGHRS and CDR2 YFSETQ. CDR3 coding DNA: TGCGCCAGCAGAAAGGGGCGGGAGGAGAAACTGTTTTTT. This encodes CASRKGREEKLFF.

This chain links TRBV7-9 with TRBJ2-7; weak D call: TRBD2 (6 bases). CDR1 is SEHNR, CDR2 FQNEAQ, per germline (reference sequence). Trimming cost V 5 bases and J 5 bases, with 19 bases left between them. This CDR3 has 15 amino acids. CDR3: CASSPYLSGDDEQYF. The CDR3 nucleotides read TGTGCCAGCAGCCCATATTTATCGGGGGACGACGAGCAGTACTTC.

The J gene is TRBJ2-2, the V gene TRBV7-9, with 12 nucleotides matching TRBD1. The germline V gene has CDR1 SEHNR and CDR2 FQNEAQ (reference sequence). This CDR3 comprises 16 residues. After removal of 3 bases from V and 5 bases from J, the junction contained 4 bases not matched to a gene. DNA of the CDR3: TGTGCCAGCAGCTTGGGACAGGGGGCATTGACCGGGGAGCTGTTTTTT. It translates to CASSLGQGALTGELFF.

The V gene is TRBV5-1, the J gene TRBJ1-2; D is unresolved. The CDR3 runs to 15 residues. The germline CDR1 and CDR2 sequences are SGHRS and YFSETQ. V shed 4 bases and J shed 6 bases, with 19 bases lying between them. The CDR3 loop reads CASSRGPELENGYTF. The CDR3, as DNA: TGCGCCAGCAGCCGTGGGCCGGAACTGGAAAATGGCTACACCTTC.

The chain recombines TRBV4-2 with TRBJ2-5, with unresolved D. The ends were cut back, 0 bases at V and 4 bases at J, with 12 bases in the middle. Germline-derived CDR1 and CDR2 are LGHNA and YNFKEQ. The length of the CDR3 is 15 residues. The CDR3: CASSQDKPSRETQYF. CDR3 DNA: TGTGCCAGCAGCCAAGACAAGCCGAGCCGAGAGACCCAGTACTTC.

This chain joins TRBV5-1 and TRBJ2-4; 10 nucleotides agree with TRBD1. This CDR3 has 15 residues. Germline CDR1 and CDR2: SGHRS and YFSETQ. Trimming at V came to 0 bases and at J to 5 bases, leaving 2 bases not matched to a gene. The CDR3 DNA reads as TGCGCCAGCAGCTTGGAGGGGACAGGGGAAAACATTCAGTACTTC. Protein product: CASSLEGTGENIQYF.

The chain employs TRBV5-6 and TRBJ2-7; 10 bases line up with TRBD1. CDR1 is SGHDT and CDR2 is YYEEEE in the germline V gene. V lost 1 base, J lost 9 bases, and 10 bases stayed unmatched. This CDR3 contains 15 residues. The DNA of the CDR3 is TGTGCCAGCAGCTTGCGGGGACAGGGGCCCAAGGGGCAGTACTTC. This gives the protein CASSLRGQGPKGQYF.